The 24 T cell receptor beta chains listed next were all sequenced from one sample in a study of T cells in Graves' hyperthyroidism and ophthalmopathy (dated by TCRdb to between 2018 and 2021). Receptors were amplified or captured by multiplex PCR. The reads were generated on an Illumina HiSeq 2000. Amplification of TCR beta CDR3 regions was carried out from RNA transcripts. For the first round of RT-PCR on the TCR CDR3, the HTBI primer set was used together with the Qiagen OneStep RT-PCR kit. Using fastp trimming at Q25 and MiXCR clonotype assembly, TCRdb reanalyzed the public sequencing data and kept in-frame beta chains. Merged by CDR3 protein, the rows form single entries marked with the most common genes and DNA. The sample table shows around 440,000 distinct CDR3 sequences, and approximately 15% are seen once. The ten largest clones capture approximately 14% of the sample. Material for sequencing was blood. These TCRs come from a woman aged 18-29 years with Graves' hyperthyroidism.

This clonotype was recorded many times. This chain connects TRBV12-3 or TRBV12-4 to TRBJ2-7, with D unclear. The ends were cut back, 3 bases at V and 2 bases at J, with 11 bases in the middle. This CDR3 region has 14 residues. The DNA of the CDR3 is TGTGCCAGCAGTTTCCAGATTCCGCCCTACGAGCAGTACTTC. It specifies CASSFQIPPYEQYF.

This sequence joins TRBV20-1 and TRBJ1-2; D remains ambiguous. Per the germline V gene, CDR1 is DFQATT and CDR2 is SNEGSKA (reference sequence). The CDR3 is 13 residues long. The V end was cut by 3 bases, the J end by 4 bases, with 12 bases between. The CDR3 loop reads CSARADAGYGYTF. CDR3 DNA sequence: TGCAGTGCTAGGGCTGATGCCGGCTATGGCTACACCTTC.

In nucleotides, the CDR3 is TGTGCCAGCAGCCCAAGGCTAGCAACGGACACCGGGGAGCTGTTTTTT. Translation: CASSPRLATDTGELFF. The chain links TRBV3-1 to TRBJ2-2; tentative D call: TRBD2 (5 bases). Germline V gene lookup returns CDR1 LGHDT and CDR2 YNNKEL (reference sequence). The CDR3 runs 16 residues. V lost 4 bases and J 3 bases, leaving 15 bases between the germline ends. The complete variable domain, with remaining parts taken from reference TRBV3-1 and TRBJ2-2, reads DTAVSQTPKYLVTQMGNDKSIKCEQNLGHDTMYWYKQDSKKFLKIMFSYNNKELIINETVPNRFSPKSPDKAHLNLHINSLELGDSAVYFCASSPRLATDTGELFFGEGSRLTVL.

This clonotype appeared a few times. The gene calls are TRBV15 and TRBJ2-1; the D gene is possibly TRBD1 (5 bases). Germline V lookup: CDR1 LNHNV, CDR2 YYDKDF (reference sequence). The CDR3 covers 12 residues. V lost 4 bases to trimming and J lost 8 bases, with 9 bases between them. DNA for the CDR3: TGTGCCACCAGCATAGACAGCGATGAGCAGTTCTTC. Protein: CATSIDSDEQFF. The full variable domain, completed using reference TRBV15 and TRBJ2-1, is DAMVIQNPRYQVTQFGKPVTLSCSQTLNHNVMYWYQQKSSQAPKLLFHYYDKDFNNEADTPDNFQSRRPNTSFCFLDIRSPGLGDTAMYLCATSIDSDEQFFGPGTRLTVL.

As for this clonotype: The junction departs from the called germline gene at one end, perhaps through a read error. The chain links TRBV6-2 or TRBV6-3 to TRBJ2-1, with TRBD2 identical over 8 bases. Germline V gene sequence: CDR1 MNHEY, CDR2 SVGEGT. CDR3 length equals 14 residues. CDR3 nucleotide sequence: TGTGCCAGCAGTACGGGGGGGGGCCGCAATGGGCAGTTCTTC. Translated: CASSTGGGRNGQFF.

This clonotype occurred many times. The chain carries TRBV3-1 and TRBJ2-2, with D uncertain. Germline V gene sequence: CDR1 LGHDT, CDR2 YNNKEL (reference sequence). The V and J ends lost 1 base and 2 bases respectively, with 14 bases between them. The CDR3 length is 17 residues. The CDR3, as DNA: TGTGCCAGCAGCCAAGTTGCACCGAGCAGAAACACCGGGGAGCTGTTTTTT. Protein product: CASSQVAPSRNTGELFF.

This sequence joins TRBV4-1 and TRBJ1-4, with 8 bases matching TRBD1. The CDR3 length is 18 residues. The trim removed 1 base at V and 15 bases at J, leaving 22 bases unmatched. In germline, CDR1 is MGHRA, CDR2 YSYEKL. CDR3 region: CASSQVMQGAKVGRRLFF. The DNA of the CDR3 is TGCGCCAGCAGCCAAGTTATGCAGGGGGCGAAAGTGGGGCGGCGGTTGTTTTTT.

Many counts were recorded for this clonotype. The V gene is TRBV12-3 or TRBV12-4, the J gene TRBJ2-3; D unclear. There are 11 residues in the CDR3. V dropped 9 bases and J dropped 3 bases, with 7 bases sitting between them. The CDR3 bases are TGTGCCAGTAGGAAAACAGATACGCAGTATTTT. The encoded protein is CASRKTDTQYF.

The CDR3 reads CASSVGDSQLYNEQFF. The CDR3 DNA follows: TGTGCCAGCAGCGTAGGGGACTCCCAGCTGTACAATGAGCAGTTCTTC. The chain uses TRBV9 and TRBJ2-1; D might be TRBD2 (6 bases). Germline V gene data show CDR1 as SGDLS and CDR2 as YYNGEE. The CDR3 spans 16 residues. The V end lost 0 bases, the J end lost 4 bases, and 14 bases lay between the germline ends.

The table lists this clonotype with many counts. The chain has TRBV28 and TRBJ2-7; unclear D gene. Trimming left V 5 bases short and J 5 bases short, with 31 bases between. The CDR3 extends over 19 amino acids. Per the germline V gene, CDR1 is MDHEN and CDR2 is SYDVKM. CDR3 bases: TGTGCCAGCAGTCCCCTTTACTATTGGCGGCCCCAACAAAGACACGAGCAGTACTTC. It encodes CASSPLYYWRPQQRHEQYF.

Ten or more counts support this clonotype. The J gene is TRBJ2-1, the V gene TRBV6-2 or TRBV6-3; the D is unclear. Germline CDR1 reads MNHEY; CDR2 reads SVGEGT. Trimming shortened V by 0 bases and J by 7 bases, and 22 bases separated the two germline ends. The CDR3 length is 18 residues. The CDR3: CASSYSISTGMVVNEQFF. The CDR3 coding sequence is TGTGCCAGCAGTTACTCGATTTCTACGGGTATGGTAGTAAATGAGCAGTTCTTC.

CDR3 in amino acids: CASSQGERSGNTIYF. CDR3 coding DNA: TGTGCCAGCAGTCAGGGAGAAAGGTCTGGAAACACCATATATTTT. The chain recombines TRBV12-3 or TRBV12-4 with TRBJ1-3; D perhaps matches TRBD1 (5 bases). V gave up 5 bases and J gave up 1 base, with 12 bases separating them. This CDR3 spans 15 amino acids.

The chain joins TRBV19 to TRBJ1-1; D remains ambiguous. Trimming pared 5 bases from V and 5 bases from J, leaving 12 bases between. The V gene's germline CDR1 is LNHDA and CDR2 SQIVND (reference sequence). The CDR3 extends over 13 amino acids. Written as DNA, the CDR3 is TGTGCCAGTAGTCGGGCTCATGCAACTGAAGCTTTCTTT. This codes for CASSRAHATEAFF.

This clonotype was counted a few times. The gene calls are TRBV2 and TRBJ1-3, with D maybe TRBD1 (5 bases). Germline-derived CDR1 and CDR2 are SNHLY and FYNNEI. The CDR3 covers 14 residues. Between the trimmed V and J ends, which lost 6 bases and 0 bases, there was a span of 9 bases. The CDR3 loop reads CASSQGPSGNTIYF. CDR3 nucleotide sequence: TGTGCCAGCAGCCAGGGACCCTCTGGAAACACCATATATTTT. Complete variable domain (other parts from reference TRBV2 and TRBJ1-3): EPEVTQTPSHQVTQMGQEVILRCVPISNHLYFYWYRQILGQKVEFLVSFYNNEISEKSEIFDDQFSVERPDGSNFTLKIRSTKLEDSAMYFCASSQGPSGNTIYFGEGSWLTVV.

On this clonotype: This may be a read error: a much more frequent sequence differs by one nucleotide. This chain connects TRBV6-2 or TRBV6-3 to TRBJ2-3; D gene ambiguous. CDR3 length: 12 amino acids. Germline V gene sequence: CDR1 MNHEY, CDR2 SVGEGT. The CDR3 protein is CASSYPRDTRYF. CDR3 sequence (DNA): TGTGCCAGCAGTTACCCACGAGATACGCGGTATTTT.

The table lists this clonotype with many counts. The chain couples TRBV6-6 to TRBJ1-1; D gene uncertain. The CDR3 spans 14 residues. V was shortened by 2 bases and J by 1 base, with 8 bases between the two germline ends. Looked up from germline, CDR1 is MNHNY and CDR2 is SVGAGI (reference sequence). Here the CDR3 reads CASSYGYENTEAFF. CDR3 DNA sequence: TGTGCCAGCAGTTACGGATACGAGAACACTGAAGCTTTCTTT.

This clonotype was seen many times. The genes are TRBV28 and TRBJ2-3; 11 bases match TRBD1. With 5 bases clipped from V and 3 bases from J, the junction kept 7 bases outside the gene matches. This CDR3 is 16 amino acids long. The V gene's germline CDR1 is MDHEN and CDR2 SYDVKM. In nucleotides, the CDR3 is TGTGCCAGCAGTCCGATCGGACAGGGGGCTACAGATACGCAGTATTTT. It translates to CASSPIGQGATDTQYF.

About this clonotype itself: Possible read error: a much larger clone is one base away. The gene calls are TRBV12-3 or TRBV12-4 and TRBJ1-1; perhaps TRBD1 as D (6 bases). V lost 6 bases and J lost 3, with 14 bases in between. The CDR3 contains 14 residues. The CDR3 DNA sequence: TGTGCCAGCAGGGACAGTACTTTGGACACTGAAGCTTTCTTT. Its protein product is CASRDSTLDTEAFF.

This clonotype was recorded at least ten times. The chain recombines TRBV12-3 or TRBV12-4 with TRBJ2-7, with D uncertain. V was shortened by 3 bases and J by 0 bases, with 18 bases between the two germline ends. The length of the CDR3 is 17 residues. The CDR3 DNA is TGTGCCAGCAGTTTGCCGGGCCGGGCGCAAAGCTCCTACGAGCAGTACTTC. This gives the protein CASSLPGRAQSSYEQYF.

This clonotype has only one observation. With a much larger clone just one base away, this may be a read error. This chain links TRBV6-1 with TRBJ2-6; 11 nucleotides line up with TRBD1. The CDR3 totals 18 residues. V gave up 6 bases and J gave up 1 base; unmatched junction bases: 8. Looked up from germline, CDR1 is MNHNS and CDR2 is SASEGT. In DNA, the CDR3 is TGTGCCAGCAGCCCTATGGACAGGGGGCGTTCTGGGGCCAACGTCCTGACTTTC. It yields the protein CASSPMDRGRSGANVLTF.

This clonotype was recorded many times. The chain recombines TRBV29-1 with TRBJ2-1; the D is unclear. In germline, CDR1 is SQVTM, CDR2 ANQGSEA. The CDR3 contains 13 residues. Trimming stripped 1 base from V and 5 bases from J, with 9 bases between. CDR3 bases: TGCAGCGTTGAAGTCCACACCGACAATGAGCAGTTCTTC. Protein sequence: CSVEVHTDNEQFF.

This clonotype came up a few times. V gene TRBV4-1 combines with J gene TRBJ2-1; 9 bases fit TRBD2. From germline, CDR1 is MGHRA and CDR2 YSYEKL. The CDR3 runs 20 residues. With V trimmed by 2 bases and J by 5 bases, 19 bases remained unmatched. The CDR3 is CASSQRPGSVSGSRDNEQFF. Written as DNA, the CDR3 is TGCGCCAGCAGCCAACGTCCAGGGTCGGTTAGCGGGAGCAGGGACAATGAGCAGTTCTTC.

The chain is built from TRBV5-1 and TRBJ1-2, with D unresolved. Per the germline V gene, CDR1 is SGHRS and CDR2 is YFSETQ. V lost 4 bases, J lost 8 bases, and 15 bases lay in between. This CDR3 is 13 amino acids long. CDR3 DNA sequence: TGCGCCAGCAGCCCCGAAGGGTCGCAAGGCTACACCTTC. Translated, it gives CASSPEGSQGYTF.

This clonotype was recorded many times. The V call is TRBV12-3 or TRBV12-4, the J call TRBJ2-1, with 9 bases identical to TRBD2. The CDR3 is made up of 15 amino acids. Unmatched junction bases numbered 5, after V lost 6 bases and J lost 2 bases. Here the CDR3 DNA reads TGTGCCAGCAGGCGAGCGGGAGGTGCCTACAATGAGCAGTTCTTC. This translates into CASRRAGGAYNEQFF.